These 16 T cell receptor beta chains share one sample of origin, sequenced in a study of T-cell memory formation after mild COVID-19. TCRdb itself ran the 5' RACE reads through MiXCR, one entry per CDR3 protein. The sample includes around 430,000 distinct CDR3 sequences, approximately 15% of them seen just once. The sample taken for sequencing was PBMCs or a T cell subset sorted from them (not recorded which). Source of these receptors: a man aged 18 to 30 who had mild COVID-19 (a few samples of this study predate the infection). Cell type and time point are not known.

At least ten counts were recorded for this clonotype. V usage is TRBV7-2 and J usage is TRBJ1-2; the D is unclear. Germline V gives CDR1 SGHTA, CDR2 FQGNSA. This CDR3 comprises 12 residues. Trimming took 5 bases from V and 4 from J, leaving 8 bases between them. CDR3 coding DNA: TGTGCCAGCAGCCTACCAGGCTATGGCTACACCTTC. It is translated as CASSLPGYGYTF.

CDR3 protein: CAWSVTADEQYF. The CDR3 bases are TGTGCCTGGAGTGTAACGGCAGACGAGCAGTACTTC. The chain carries TRBV30 and TRBJ2-7; no clear D gene. This CDR3 spans 12 amino acids. Trimming stripped 0 bases from V and 5 bases from J, with 8 bases between. Germline V lookup: CDR1 GTSNPN, CDR2 SVGIG (reference sequence).

The chain carries TRBV3-1 and TRBJ2-7; D possibly uses TRBD1 or TRBD2 (5 bases each). The CDR3 is 18 amino acids. The V gene lost 1 base and the J gene lost 2 bases, with 21 bases spanning the gap. The germline gives CDR1 LGHDT, CDR2 YNNKEL (reference sequence). The CDR3 spells CASSQVRDRGRGPYEQYF. DNA of the CDR3: TGTGCCAGCAGCCAAGTCAGGGATAGGGGCCGGGGCCCCTACGAGCAGTACTTC.

The sample holds a few counts of this clonotype. V gene TRBV6-5 combines with J gene TRBJ1-6; TRBD1 is a possible D gene (5 bases). V dropped 0 bases and J dropped 9 bases, with 21 bases sitting between them. CDR1 is MNHEY and CDR2 is SVGAGI in the germline V gene. This CDR3 is 18 amino acids long. The CDR3 here is CASSYSIPAGRTVSPLHF. CDR3 bases: TGTGCCAGCAGTTACTCGATTCCGGCAGGGAGGACGGTTTCACCCCTCCACTTT.

The chain carries TRBV2 and TRBJ2-7, with D possibly matching TRBD1 (6 bases). Trimming removed 1 base from V and 7 bases from J, with 11 bases in between. The CDR3 is 13 amino acids. CDR1 is SNHLY, CDR2 FYNNEI, per germline. CDR3 nucleotides: TGTGCCAGCAGTGAAGTTCCTACAGGGGAGCAGTACTTC. This gives the protein CASSEVPTGEQYF.

Here the CDR3 DNA reads TGTGCCAGCAGTTTATTGGACACCCGTGAGGAAAAACTGTTTTTT. Translated: CASSLLDTREEKLFF. The rearrangement uses TRBV28 and TRBJ1-4; tentative D call: TRBD1 (5 bases). Germline V gene lookup returns CDR1 MDHEN and CDR2 SYDVKM. CDR3 length: 15 amino acids. The V and J ends lost 1 base and 8 bases respectively, with 14 bases between them.

This clonotype was detected only a few times. V and J are TRBV3-1 and TRBJ1-1; no clear D gene. CDR1 and CDR2 from the germline V gene are LGHDT and YNNKEL (reference sequence). Deletions cut 0 bases from V and 4 bases from J, with 9 bases between. The CDR3 consists of 14 residues. The CDR3 loop is CASSQDRGLTEAFF. The CDR3, as DNA: TGTGCCAGCAGCCAAGATCGCGGGCTCACTGAAGCTTTCTTT.

This clonotype has only a few counts. The V gene is TRBV18, the J gene TRBJ1-1; no reliable D call. CDR1 is KGHSH, CDR2 LQKENI, per germline. The CDR3 consists of 13 residues. V was trimmed by 6 bases and J by 3 bases, leaving 11 bases between them. The CDR3 region is CASSRVRDTEAFF. As DNA, the CDR3 is TGTGCCAGCTCCCGAGTACGGGACACTGAAGCTTTCTTT.

This clonotype was observed a few times. The chain employs TRBV25-1 and TRBJ2-1, with no clear D. Trimming left V 1 base short and J 8 bases short, with 6 bases between. Germline CDR1 and CDR2: MGHDK and SYGVNS. The CDR3 length is 12 residues. This chain's CDR3 is CASSEWSDEQFF. In nucleotides, the CDR3 is TGTGCCAGCAGTGAATGGAGCGATGAGCAGTTCTTC. Using reference TRBV25-1 and TRBJ2-1 for the parts outside the CDR3, the full variable domain is EADIYQTPRYLVIGTGKKITLECSQTMGHDKMYWYQQDPGMELHLIHYSYGVNSTEKGDLSSESTVSRIRTEHFPLTLESARPSHTSQYLCASSEWSDEQFFGPGTRLTVL.

This clonotype was seen only a few times. The gene calls are TRBV18 and TRBJ2-1; D unclear. The CDR3 has 14 amino acids. Germline values: CDR1 KGHSH, CDR2 LQKENI. Trimming removed 0 bases at V and 6 bases at J, with 9 bases between. Here the CDR3 reads CASSPPLTLNEQFF. DNA for the CDR3: TGTGCCAGCTCACCACCGTTAACCCTCAATGAGCAGTTCTTC.

The chain couples TRBV6-5 to TRBJ2-2; D not certain. Per the germline V gene, CDR1 is MNHEY and CDR2 is SVGAGI. This CDR3 spans 14 amino acids. Trimming left V 0 bases short and J 6 bases short, with 8 bases between. For the CDR3, the DNA is TGTGCCAGCAGTTACTCGAATGGTGCCGGGGAGCTGTTTTTT. This translates into CASSYSNGAGELFF.

This clonotype occurred a few times. The chain employs TRBV7-9 and TRBJ1-1; TRBD1 is a possible D gene (5 bases). V was trimmed by 5 bases and J by 0 bases, leaving 10 bases between them. CDR3 size: 14 residues. Germline CDR1 SEHNR, CDR2 FQNEAQ (reference sequence). The CDR3: CASSTGTMNTEAFF. The CDR3 nucleotides read TGTGCCAGCAGCACCGGGACGATGAACACTGAAGCTTTCTTT.

The chain combines TRBV4-3 with TRBJ2-7; D is tentatively TRBD1 or TRBD2 (7 bases each). This CDR3 is built from 13 residues. Germline V gene sequence: CDR1 LGHNA, CDR2 YSLEER. V lost 1 base to trimming and J lost 7 bases, with 11 bases between them. CDR3 residues: CASSQVQGGEQYV. The CDR3 bases are TGCGCCAGCAGCCAAGTGCAGGGGGGGGAGCAGTACGTC.

DNA for the CDR3: TGTGCCAGCAGTTTAGGGCATTCCTACGAGCAGTACGTC. Translated, it gives CASSLGHSYEQYV. The gene calls are TRBV12-3 or TRBV12-4 and TRBJ2-7; D call uncertain. The CDR3 consists of 13 residues. Trimming removed 1 base at V and 1 base at J, with 5 bases between.

The V call is TRBV12-3 or TRBV12-4, the J call TRBJ2-2; D uncertain. The CDR3 is 11 amino acids. The V end lost 7 bases, the J end lost 4 bases, and 4 bases lay between the germline ends. The CDR3 DNA follows: TGTGCCAGCACTCTCACCGGGGAGCTGTTTTTT. It is translated as CASTLTGELFF.

CDR3 DNA: TGTGCCAGCAGCGTATCAAGGACTAGCGGGGTGTCGTCCGGGGAGCTGTTTTTT. This encodes CASSVSRTSGVSSGELFF. This chain connects TRBV9 to TRBJ2-2; 12 positions match TRBD2. CDR3 length: 18 residues. V lost 1 base and J lost 6; bases outside the gene matches: 10. Germline assignment: CDR1 SGDLS and CDR2 YYNGEE. Supplemented by reference TRBV9 and TRBJ2-2, the full variable domain reads DSGVTQTPKHLITATGQRVTLRCSPRSGDLSVYWYQQSLDQGLQFLIQYYNGEERAKGNILERFSAQQFPDLHSELNLSSLELGDSALYFCASSVSRTSGVSSGELFFGEGSRLTVL.